What follows are 15 T cell receptor beta chains derived from one specimen sequenced in a study of tumor-infiltrating lymphocytes in localized non-small cell lung cancer. The data were produced by immunoSEQ multiplex PCR, yet TCRdb's version contains in-frame clones alone and is incomplete. The top ten hold around 6.4% of the sample, which has 17,000 or so clones, less than 80% seen once. Sequencing was done on a sample of lung tumor tissue. The receptors were sampled from a human donor with non-small cell lung cancer.

The chain combines TRBV5-1 with TRBJ2-1, with 11 bases that match TRBD2. Trimming at V came to 3 bases and at J to 10 bases, leaving 12 bases not matched to a gene. CDR3 length: 16 residues. The germline V gene encodes CDR1 SGHRS and CDR2 YFSETQ. CDR3 sequence: CASSYTGTSGLGEQFF. The CDR3 nucleotides are TGCGCCAGCAGCTATACCGGGACTAGCGGCCTCGGAGAGCAGTTCTTC.

This clone was observed a single time. The J gene is TRBJ2-7, the V gene TRBV30, with D possibly being TRBD1 (6 bases). Germline CDR1 GTSNPN, CDR2 SVGIG (reference sequence). The CDR3 consists of 18 residues. V was cut by 3 bases and J by 3 bases, with 27 bases left in between. The CDR3 reads CAWRPGVARSRDIYEQYF. DNA of the CDR3: TGTGCCTGGAGGCCAGGGGTGGCGAGAAGTAGGGACATCTACGAGCAGTACTTC.

This clone was recorded only once. This chain links TRBV19 with TRBJ2-3, with TRBD1 matching 9 bases. The CDR3 consists of 14 residues. The germline V gene encodes CDR1 LNHDA and CDR2 SQIVND (reference sequence). Losses at the gene ends were 7 bases for V and 3 bases for J; bases not matched to a gene: 5. The CDR3 is CASTGGQGTDTQYF. CDR3 sequence (DNA): TGTGCCAGTACGGGCGGACAGGGGACAGATACGCAGTATTTT.

The chain carries TRBV19 and TRBJ1-2; the D gene is possibly TRBD1 (6 bases). The CDR3 totals 12 residues. Deletions cut 8 bases from V and 5 bases from J, with 12 bases between. The germline V gene has CDR1 LNHDA and CDR2 SQIVND (reference sequence). The CDR3 coding sequence is TGTGCCAGTGGAAATACAGGGTATGGCTACACCTTC. It is translated as CASGNTGYGYTF.

The chain uses TRBV9 and TRBJ2-7; 11 bases are a match to TRBD2. This CDR3 has 16 residues. J was trimmed by 0 bases and V by 4 bases; bases with no gene match: 6. Germline assignment: CDR1 SGDLS and CDR2 YYNGEE. CDR3 nucleotide sequence: TGTGCCAGCAGCTCCACTAGCGGGGGCAACTCCTACGAGCAGTACTTC. This gives the protein CASSSTSGGNSYEQYF.

This chain connects TRBV30 to TRBJ2-1; 16 bases are shared with TRBD2. After removal of 6 bases from V and 7 bases from J, the junction contained 9 bases not matched to a gene. This CDR3 has 16 residues. Germline V gene sequence: CDR1 GTSNPN, CDR2 SVGIG (reference sequence). The CDR3 DNA sequence: TGTGCCTGCTCCGGGACTAGCGGGAGGGCAAGGAATGAGCAGTTCTTC. Amino acids: CACSGTSGRARNEQFF. Complete variable domain (other parts from reference TRBV30 and TRBJ2-1): SQTIHQWPATLVQPVGSPLSLECTVEGTSNPNLYWYRQAAGRGLQLLFYSVGIGQISSEVPQNLSASRPQDRQFILSSKKLLLSDSGFYLCACSGTSGRARNEQFFGPGTRLTVL.

This clone is labeled medium-sized. V usage is TRBV5-1 and J usage is TRBJ1-1; D not certain. Germline V gives CDR1 SGHRS, CDR2 YFSETQ. The length of the CDR3 is 13 residues. The V and J ends lost 4 bases and 0 bases respectively, with 7 bases between them. Written as DNA, the CDR3 is TGCGCCAGCAGCCTAAGGTTGAACACTGAAGCTTTCTTT. Its translation: CASSLRLNTEAFF.

This sequence joins TRBV9 and TRBJ1-2; 7 nucleotides agree with TRBD1. The germline gives CDR1 SGDLS, CDR2 YYNGEE. V lost 0 bases, J lost 3 bases, and 5 bases stayed unmatched. The CDR3 loop spans 15 amino acids. The CDR3 here is CASSVATGRHYGYTF. CDR3 sequence (DNA): TGTGCCAGCAGCGTAGCGACAGGGCGACACTATGGCTACACCTTC.

The chain is built from TRBV5-1 and TRBJ2-1, with 10 bases matching TRBD2. Germline CDR1 reads SGHRS; CDR2 reads YFSETQ. Unmatched junction bases numbered 5, after V lost 1 base and J lost 7 bases. This CDR3 has 15 amino acids. The CDR3 sequence is CASSLSLAGANEQFF. The CDR3 DNA reads TGCGCCAGCAGCTTGAGTCTAGCGGGAGCTAATGAGCAGTTCTTC.

The gene calls are TRBV30 and TRBJ1-2; weak D call: TRBD1 (5 bases). Germline V gene lookup returns CDR1 GTSNPN and CDR2 SVGIG (reference sequence). V was pared by 7 bases and J by 7 bases, with 22 bases between. CDR3 size: 14 residues. DNA of the CDR3: TGTGCCTTTCACGGGGCACTTCGGTATGGTGGCTACACCTTC. This sequence encodes CAFHGALRYGGYTF.

This clone was counted once. The genes are TRBV28 and TRBJ2-3, with a weak D call TRBD2 (6 bases). Germline values: CDR1 MDHEN, CDR2 SYDVKM. CDR3 size: 14 residues. V lost 5 bases to trimming and J lost 10 bases, with 19 bases between them. CDR3 bases: TGTGCCAGCAGTCGGCAGCAAAAAGCTAGCGCGCAGTATTTT. Protein sequence: CASSRQQKASAQYF.

The chain uses TRBV18 and TRBJ1-1; no clear D. CDR3 length equals 14 residues. Germline values: CDR1 KGHSH, CDR2 LQKENI. V was trimmed by 4 bases and J by 2 bases, leaving 11 bases between them. The CDR3 region has the DNA TGTGCCAGCTCACGGAGGGATACTAACACTGAAGCTTTCTTT. It yields the protein CASSRRDTNTEAFF.

The rearrangement links TRBV29-1 to TRBJ2-3; D unclear. This CDR3 region has 15 residues. V was cut by 5 bases and J by 2 bases, with 17 bases left in between. The germline CDR1 and CDR2 sequences are SQVTM and ANQGSEA. CDR3 bases: TGCAGCGTTCGAGAGGACCTTCTCTTCACAGATACGCAGTATTTT. This codes for CSVREDLLFTDTQYF.

The chain uses TRBV5-4 and TRBJ2-1, with 8 bases lining up with TRBD2. CDR1 and CDR2 from the germline V gene are SGHNT and YYREEE (reference sequence). This CDR3 region has 15 residues. The ends lost 0 bases at V and 9 bases at J; junction bases unmatched: 8. CDR3 DNA: TGTGCCAGCAGCTTGGAGGAGCGGGAGTTCGCTGAGCAGTTCTTC. It codes for CASSLEEREFAEQFF.

The chain uses TRBV2 and TRBJ2-1; tentatively, D is TRBD1 (6 bases). The germline V gene encodes CDR1 SNHLY and CDR2 FYNNEI. Trimming took off 5 bases at V and 1 base at J, with 18 bases between the two ends. This CDR3 spans 17 amino acids. The CDR3 DNA reads TGTGCCAGCAGTAGGTCACAGGGATTAAAATCCTACAATGAGCAGTTCTTC. Translation: CASSRSQGLKSYNEQFF.